This T cell receptor beta chain was obtained from a study of molecular identifiers for immune sequencing clone quantification. Methods described previously were used for bulk TCR libraries, and listed TCR primers were applied. TCRdb re-called the PCR reads with MiXCR, one entry per CDR3 protein. The table has more than 450,000 distinct CDR3 sequences, less than 30% seen once. With 0 bases removed from V and 15 bases from J, the gap between germline ends came to 12 bases. This CDR3 is 13 amino acids long. CDR1 and CDR2 (germline): MNHEY, SVGAGI. This clonotype was recorded a few times. Its matching antigen is unknown. The study, taken as a whole, reports: Clones exceeding 20 RNA copies carried over 97% of effector molecules but under 1% of naive-cell molecules.

Libraries of naive CD8 T cells were made from around 20,000 to 1,000,000 sorted cells. They used 10%, 30% or 50% RNA. A CD8+CD4-CCR7+CD45RA+ phenotype served as the sorting definition for naive CD8 T cells. The TCR originated in a human donor in good health. Some libraries in this study had Jurkat cell RNA spiked in. Sequenced input: naive CD8+ T cells from blood, with Jurkat cell RNA spiked in. The subset denotes: FACS-sorted CD8+CD4-CCR7+CD45RA+ naive T cells. This chain joins TRBV6-5 and TRBJ1-6; D is unresolved. DNA of the CDR3: TGTGCCAGCAGTTACTCGTTACGGGGAGACCTCCACTTT. Translated, it gives CASSYSLRGDLHF.